The clone carrying this T cell receptor (beta chain) has a handful of counts. Its antigen is currently unknown. It was with a sample-barcoded 5' primer and a J-beta primer mix that a second PCR of roughly 6 to 12 cycles was run. All samples gave at least 3 million CDR3-containing paired-end reads. One entry per CDR3 protein, called by TCRdb with MiXCR from the 5' RACE reads. The table lists around 1,000,000 distinct CDR3 sequences, almost 25% of them singletons. The data derive from a study of blood T cells in healthy people across ages. CDR3 length: 14 residues. Germline V gene lookup returns CDR1 MGHRA and CDR2 YSYEKL. Deletions cut 0 bases from V and 2 bases from J, with 8 bases between. Study-wide points: Strong correlation existed between TCR beta diversity and naive T cell percentage.

The same sample was also studied in work on T cells of mothers and their children.

The chain couples TRBV4-1 to TRBJ2-7; D uncertain. Material for sequencing was blood. The receptor was isolated from a girl aged 2-10 years in good health. The CDR3, as DNA: TGCGCCAGCAGCCAAGAGGGCGGCGCCTACGAGCAGTACTTC. It translates to CASSQEGGAYEQYF.